This record covers a single TCR beta chain. No antigen is known for it. The CDR3 length is 13 residues. V shed 1 base and J shed 8 bases, with 11 bases lying between them. In germline, CDR1 is SGHDN, CDR2 FVKESK. This sample was included in a study of post-analysis software for immune sequencing data. Turning to the study itself: The study covered relapsing-remitting, secondary progressive and progressive-relapsing courses of multiple sclerosis. Study-level findings and limits: In patients, about 5 TRBV segments were more frequent than in controls, with TRBV5-6, TRBV5-1 and TRBV20-1 among them. There was significantly lower normalized Chao1 diversity in multiple sclerosis patients than in controls.

Every TCR beta cDNA library bore unique molecular identifiers. TCRdb processed the PCR reads anew with MiXCR; each CDR3 protein has one entry. The data show under 900,000 distinct CDR3 sequences, approximately 53% seen once. The receptor was isolated from a girl between 5 and 17 years old with multiple sclerosis. The V call is TRBV14, the J call TRBJ1-2, with D perhaps matching TRBD1 (5 bases). The sequencing sample was made of blood. The CDR3 loop reads CASSQAGRDGYTF. As DNA, the CDR3 is TGTGCCAGCAGCCAAGCAGGCAGGGACGGCTACACCTTC.